This T cell receptor beta chain emerged from a study of cytomegalovirus exposure and HLA in healthy donors. Amplification used 60 Vbeta primers and 13 Jbeta primers. The assay was immunoSEQ multiplex PCR, and TCRdb's table has in-frame clones only and misses some. Recorded for this sample: 130,000 to 150,000 clones. As concerns this clone: The junction departs from the called germline gene at one end, perhaps through a read error.

The length of the CDR3 is 10 residues. The V gene's germline CDR1 is SEHNR and CDR2 FQNEAQ (reference sequence). The clonotype originates from a male donor in good health and CMV-seronegative. The rearrangement uses TRBV7-9 and TRBJ1-2; weak D call: TRBD1 (5 bases). Sample: PBMCs. CDR3 residues: CASSNKDNRF. CDR3 DNA: TGTGCCAGCAGCAACAAGGACAACCGCTTC. Together with reference TRBV7-9 and TRBJ1-2, the CDR3 gives the full variable domain: DTGVSQNPRHKITKRGQNVTFRCDPISEHNRLYWYRQTLGQGPEFLTYFQNEAQLEKSRLLSDRFSAERPKGSFSTLEIQRTEQGDSAMYLCASSNKDNRFGSGTRLTVV.